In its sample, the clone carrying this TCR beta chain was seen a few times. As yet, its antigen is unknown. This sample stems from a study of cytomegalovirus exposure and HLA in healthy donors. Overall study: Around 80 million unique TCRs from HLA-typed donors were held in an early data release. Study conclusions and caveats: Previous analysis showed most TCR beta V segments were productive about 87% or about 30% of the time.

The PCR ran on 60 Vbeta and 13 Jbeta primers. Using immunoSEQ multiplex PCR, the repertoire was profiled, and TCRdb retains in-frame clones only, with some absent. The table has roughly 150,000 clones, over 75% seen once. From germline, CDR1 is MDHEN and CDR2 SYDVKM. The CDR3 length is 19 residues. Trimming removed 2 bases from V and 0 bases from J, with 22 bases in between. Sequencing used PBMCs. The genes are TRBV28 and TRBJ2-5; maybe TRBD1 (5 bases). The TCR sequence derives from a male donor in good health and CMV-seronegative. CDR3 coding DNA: TGTGCCAGCAGTTTAAGTTCAGGGCTAGGCAGTCTCTACCAAGAGACCCAGTACTTC. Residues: CASSLSSGLGSLYQETQYF. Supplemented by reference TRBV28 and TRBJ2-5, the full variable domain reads DVKVTQSSRYLVKRTGEKVFLECVQDMDHENMFWYRQDPGLGLRLIYFSYDVKMKEKGDIPEGYSVSREKKERFSLILESASTNQTSMYLCASSLSSGLGSLYQETQYFGPGTRLLVL.